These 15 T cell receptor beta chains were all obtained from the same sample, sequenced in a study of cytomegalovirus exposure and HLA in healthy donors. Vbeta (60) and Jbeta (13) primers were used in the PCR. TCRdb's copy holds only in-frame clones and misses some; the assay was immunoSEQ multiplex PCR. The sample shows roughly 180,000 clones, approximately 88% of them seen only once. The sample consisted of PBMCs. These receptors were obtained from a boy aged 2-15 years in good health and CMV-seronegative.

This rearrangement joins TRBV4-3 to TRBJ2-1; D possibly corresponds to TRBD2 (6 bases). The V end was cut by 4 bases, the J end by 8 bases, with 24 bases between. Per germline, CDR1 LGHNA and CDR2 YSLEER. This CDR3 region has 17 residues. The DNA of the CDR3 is TGCGCCAGCAGCCTTACTGCCAAGAGTGGGAGGTACGATGAGCAGTTCTTC. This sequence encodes CASSLTAKSGRYDEQFF.

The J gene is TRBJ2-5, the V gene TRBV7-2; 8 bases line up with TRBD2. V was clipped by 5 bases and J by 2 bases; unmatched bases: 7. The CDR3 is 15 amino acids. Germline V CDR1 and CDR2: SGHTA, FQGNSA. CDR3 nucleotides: TGTGCCAGCAGCATTAGCGGGACGGGACAAGAGACCCAGTACTTC. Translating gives CASSISGTGQETQYF.

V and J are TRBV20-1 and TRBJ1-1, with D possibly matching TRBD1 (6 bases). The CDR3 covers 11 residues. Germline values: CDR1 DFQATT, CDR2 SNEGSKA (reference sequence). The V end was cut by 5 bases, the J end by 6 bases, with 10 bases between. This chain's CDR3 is CSAPQGAEAFF. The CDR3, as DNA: TGCAGTGCTCCACAGGGTGCTGAAGCTTTCTTT.

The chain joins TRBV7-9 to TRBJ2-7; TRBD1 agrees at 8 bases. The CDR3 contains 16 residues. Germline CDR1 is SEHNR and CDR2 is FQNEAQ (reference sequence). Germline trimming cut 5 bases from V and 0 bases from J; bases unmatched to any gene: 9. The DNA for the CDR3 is TGTGCCAGCAGCACCGGACAGGGTTCAAGCTCCTACGAGCAGTACTTC. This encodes CASSTGQGSSSYEQYF. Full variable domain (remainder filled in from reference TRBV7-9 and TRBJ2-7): DTGVSQNPRHKITKRGQNVTFRCDPISEHNRLYWYRQTLGQGPEFLTYFQNEAQLEKSRLLSDRFSAERPKGSFSTLEIQRTEQGDSAMYLCASSTGQGSSSYEQYFGPGTRLTVT.

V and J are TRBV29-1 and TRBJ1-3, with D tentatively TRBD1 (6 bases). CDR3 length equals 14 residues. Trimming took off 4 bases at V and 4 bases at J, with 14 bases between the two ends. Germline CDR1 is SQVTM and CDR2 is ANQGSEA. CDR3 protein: CSVVTGWGGNTIYF. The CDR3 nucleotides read TGCAGCGTTGTGACAGGTTGGGGGGGAAACACCATATATTTT.

CDR3 sequence: CATHGFGQREYGYTF. CDR3 in DNA: TGTGCCACCCACGGGTTCGGGCAACGGGAATATGGCTACACCTTC. The chain is built from TRBV15 and TRBJ1-2; D gene uncertain. Trimming removed 8 bases at V and 5 bases at J, with 21 bases between. The CDR3 is made up of 15 amino acids. CDR1 and CDR2 from the germline V gene are LNHNV and YYDKDF (reference sequence).

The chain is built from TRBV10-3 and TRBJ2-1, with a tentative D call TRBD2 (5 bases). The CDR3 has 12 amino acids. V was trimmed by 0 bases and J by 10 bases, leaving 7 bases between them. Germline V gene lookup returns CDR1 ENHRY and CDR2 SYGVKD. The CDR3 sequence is CAISESPGEQFF. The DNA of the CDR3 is TGTGCCATCAGTGAGTCACCGGGAGAGCAGTTCTTC.

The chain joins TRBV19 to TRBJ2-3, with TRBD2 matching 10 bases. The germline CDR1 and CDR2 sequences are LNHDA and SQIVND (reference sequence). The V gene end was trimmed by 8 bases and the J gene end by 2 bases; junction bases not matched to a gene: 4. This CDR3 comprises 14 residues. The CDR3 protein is CASRTSGNTDTQYF. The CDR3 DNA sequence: TGTGCCAGTCGGACTAGCGGCAACACAGATACGCAGTATTTT. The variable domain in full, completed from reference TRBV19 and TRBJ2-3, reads DGGITQSPKYLFRKEGQNVTLSCEQNLNHDAMYWYRQDPGQGLRLIYYSQIVNDFQKGDIAEGYSVSREKKESFPLTVTSAQKNPTAFYLCASRTSGNTDTQYFGPGTRLTVL.

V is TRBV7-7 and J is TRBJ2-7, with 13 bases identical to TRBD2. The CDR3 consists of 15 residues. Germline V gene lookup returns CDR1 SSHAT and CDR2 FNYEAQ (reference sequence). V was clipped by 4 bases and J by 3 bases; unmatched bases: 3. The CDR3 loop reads CASSSGLAGNYEQYV. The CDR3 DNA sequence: TGTGCCAGCAGCTCGGGACTAGCGGGGAACTACGAGCAGTACGTC.

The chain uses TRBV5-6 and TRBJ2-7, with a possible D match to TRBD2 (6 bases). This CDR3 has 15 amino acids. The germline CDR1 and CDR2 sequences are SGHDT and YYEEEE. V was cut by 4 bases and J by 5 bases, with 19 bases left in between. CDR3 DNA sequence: TGTGCCAGCAGCACACAAAGGGACTTTAGGGACGAGCAGTACTTC. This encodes CASSTQRDFRDEQYF.

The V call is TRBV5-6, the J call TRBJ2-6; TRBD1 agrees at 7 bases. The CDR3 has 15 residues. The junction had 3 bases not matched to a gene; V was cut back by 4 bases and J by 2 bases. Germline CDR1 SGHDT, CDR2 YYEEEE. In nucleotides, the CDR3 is TGTGCCAGCAGCATTCAGGGGGCTGGGGCCAACGTCCTGACTTTC. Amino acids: CASSIQGAGANVLTF.

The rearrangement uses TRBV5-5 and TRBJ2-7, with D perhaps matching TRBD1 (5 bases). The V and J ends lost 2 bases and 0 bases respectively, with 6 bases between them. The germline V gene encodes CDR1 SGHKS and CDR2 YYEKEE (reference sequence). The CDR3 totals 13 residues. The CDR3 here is CASSFQGSYEQYF. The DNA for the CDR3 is TGTGCCAGCAGCTTTCAGGGCTCCTACGAGCAGTACTTC.

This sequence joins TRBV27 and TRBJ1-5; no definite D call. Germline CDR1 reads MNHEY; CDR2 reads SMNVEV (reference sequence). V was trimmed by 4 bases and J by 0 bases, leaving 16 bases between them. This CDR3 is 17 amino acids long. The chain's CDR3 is CASSSSSVPYSNQPQHF. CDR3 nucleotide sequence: TGTGCCAGCAGTTCTTCTTCGGTGCCCTATAGCAATCAGCCCCAGCATTTT.

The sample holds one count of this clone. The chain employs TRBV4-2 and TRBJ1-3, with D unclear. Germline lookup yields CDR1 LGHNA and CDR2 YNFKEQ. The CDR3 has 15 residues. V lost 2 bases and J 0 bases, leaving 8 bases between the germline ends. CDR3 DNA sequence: TGTGCCAGCAGCCAACCAGGAACCTCTGGAAACACCATATATTTT. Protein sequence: CASSQPGTSGNTIYF.

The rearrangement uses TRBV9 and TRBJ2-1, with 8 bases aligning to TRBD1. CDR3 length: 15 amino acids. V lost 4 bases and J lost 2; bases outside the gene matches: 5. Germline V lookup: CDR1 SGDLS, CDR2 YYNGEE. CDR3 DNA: TGTGCCAGCAGCCCCCGACAGGGGACCTACAATGAGCAGTTCTTC. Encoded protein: CASSPRQGTYNEQFF.